A selection of T cell receptor beta chains follows, all from one sample in a study of cytomegalovirus exposure and HLA in healthy donors. Clones were read by immunoSEQ multiplex PCR, and TCRdb kept only the in-frame ones, dropping some. The sample carries some 190,000 clones, 75% to 90% recorded once. Sample: PBMCs. The receptors here all came from a man aged 30 to 39 in good health and CMV-seronegative. The CDR3 runs from the conserved cysteine through the conserved F or W. A D gene is named only where the DNA matches it firmly. The size entry is marked missing in some rows and otherwise reads once, few, many or a size class.

. TRBJ2-1 TRBV11-2 . CASSLFQGSYNEQFF TGTGCCAGCAGCTTATTCCAGGGCTCCTACAATGAGCAGTTCTTC
TRBD1 TRBJ2-5 TRBV28 . CASGAPRGQETQYF TGTGCCAGCGGAGCACCCAGGGGGCAAGAGACCCAGTACTTC
. TRBJ2-1 TRBV6-5 . CASSYLGKQFF TGTGCCAGCAGTTACCTTGGCAAGCAGTTCTTC
. TRBJ2-2 TRBV5-4 . CASSLSDTGELFF TGTGCCAGCAGCTTGTCCGACACCGGGGAGCTGTTTTTT
TRBD1 TRBJ1-4 TRBV19 . CASSPRDRPNEKLFF TGTGCCAGTAGTCCCCGGGACAGGCCTAATGAAAAACTGTTTTTT
TRBD2 TRBJ2-5 TRBV2 . CASTPSSGGAKETQYF TGTGCCAGCACCCCCTCCAGCGGGGGGGCCAAAGAGACCCAGTACTTC
. TRBJ2-3 TRBV6-5 once CASSPESPGDTQYF TGTGCCAGCAGCCCAGAGTCACCGGGGGATACGCAGTATTTT
TRBD2 TRBJ2-3 TRBV5-1 . CASSPGRGGDTQYF TGCGCCAGCAGCCCGGGACGGGGGGGAGATACGCAGTATTTT
. TRBJ2-1 TRBV5-6 . CASSLTVLIGPDNEQFF TGTGCCAGCAGCCTAACGGTTCTCATTGGGCCCGACAATGAGCAGTTCTTC
TRBD1 TRBJ1-4 TRBV25-1 . CASSEYPGQGAEKLFF TGTGCCAGCAGTGAATACCCCGGACAGGGTGCGGAAAAACTGTTTTTT
. TRBJ2-7 TRBV6-1 . CASSEYGVSTYEQYF TGTGCCAGCAGTGAATACGGAGTTTCAACCTACGAGCAGTACTTC
TRBD1 TRBJ1-1 TRBV5-1 . CASSWGGDSGEAFF TGCGCCAGCAGCTGGGGTGGGGACAGTGGCGAAGCTTTCTTT
. TRBJ1-1 TRBV13 . CASSLGQNTEAFF TGTGCCAGCAGCTTGGGGCAGAACACTGAAGCTTTCTTT
TRBD1 TRBJ2-6 TRBV5-1 . CASSRGGSDGANVLTF TGCGCCAGCAGCAGAGGGGGCAGCGATGGGGCCAACGTCCTGACTTTC
. TRBJ1-2 TRBV27 . CASSLTGRPNYGYTF TGTGCCAGCAGTTTGACAGGTCGACCTAACTATGGCTACACCTTC
. TRBJ2-4 TRBV2 . CASSEAGMGVQNIQYF TGTGCCAGCAGTGAAGCGGGGATGGGAGTACAAAACATTCAGTACTTC
TRBD2 TRBJ2-1 TRBV6-1 . CASSELAGLVYEQFF TGTGCCAGCAGCGAGCTAGCGGGACTGGTCTATGAGCAGTTCTTC
TRBD1 TRBJ1-1 TRBV19 once CASSRQGAGTEAFF TGTGCCAGTAGTAGACAGGGGGCAGGCACTGAAGCTTTCTTT
TRBD1 TRBJ1-2 TRBV6-6 . CASSQTGTGRNGYTF TGTGCCAGCAGTCAGACGGGGACAGGGAGAAATGGCTACACCTTC
. TRBJ1-5 TRBV28 . CASSLVAGRTQPQHF TGTGCCAGCAGTTTAGTAGCGGGCAGGACCCAGCCCCAGCATTTT
. TRBJ2-7 TRBV19 . CASSGGIGYEQYF TGTGCCAGTAGTGGAGGTATTGGCTACGAGCAGTACTTC
. TRBJ1-6 TRBV28 . CASWERGTGSTLHF TGTGCCAGCTGGGAGAGGGGTACAGGGAGCACCCTCCACTTT
. TRBJ1-3 TRBV5-4 . CASSLGGSSGNTIYF TGTGCCAGCAGCTTGGGCGGGAGCTCTGGAAACACCATATATTTT
TRBD1 TRBJ1-3 TRBV30 . CAWSEGQGKGNTIYF TGTGCCTGGAGTGAGGGACAGGGAAAAGGAAACACCATATATTTT
. TRBJ1-5 TRBV18 . CASSPRANSNQPQHF TGTGCCAGCTCACCCCGAGCTAATAGCAATCAGCCCCAGCATTTT
. TRBJ2-7 TRBV20-1 . CGGLHGHEQYF TGCGGCGGACTCCACGGCCACGAGCAGTACTTC
. TRBJ1-6 TRBV5-4 . CASSSEGAGNSPLHF TGTGCCAGCAGCTCCGAAGGGGCGGGGAATTCACCCCTCCACTTT
. TRBJ1-2 TRBV5-5 . CASSLLAGQTRGHGYTF TGTGCCAGCAGCCTACTAGCCGGGCAGACGAGAGGCCATGGCTACACCTTC
. TRBJ1-6 TRBV19 . CASSIDHNGNSPLHF TGTGCCAGTAGTATAGACCACAACGGGAATTCACCCCTCCACTTT
TRBD1 TRBJ2-7 TRBV5-1 . CASSPSRDRGNYEQYF TGCGCCAGCAGCCCCTCGAGGGACAGGGGCAATTACGAGCAGTACTTC
. TRBJ2-6 TRBV4-1 . CASSQDARSSGANGLTF TGCGCCAGCAGCCAAGACGCCCGGAGCTCTGGGGCCAACGGCCTGACTTTC
TRBD1 TRBJ2-1 TRBV7-2 once CASSLGGQALNEQFF TGTGCCAGCAGCTTAGGGGGACAGGCTCTCAATGAGCAGTTCTTC
. TRBJ1-4 TRBV7-2 once CASSIRTGEKLFF TGTGCCAGCAGCATAAGAACCGGGGAAAAACTGTTTTTT
TRBD2 TRBJ2-5 TRBV7-2 . CASSLAGGGETQYF TGTGCCAGCAGCTTAGCGGGGGGGGGAGAGACCCAGTACTTC
TRBD2 TRBJ2-5 TRBV7-2 . CASSGGGTQYF TGTGCCAGCAGCGGGGGGGGGACCCAGTACTTC
TRBD2 TRBJ2-1 TRBV19 . CASSIASGRYNEQFF TGTGCCAGTAGTATAGCTAGCGGGAGGTACAATGAGCAGTTCTTC
. TRBJ2-5 TRBV7-2 once CASSVGGGYQETQYF TGTGCCAGCAGCGTAGGGGGAGGGTACCAAGAGACCCAGTACTTC
. TRBJ2-3 TRBV27 . CASRGRSTDTQYF TGTGCCAGCAGGGGGAGAAGCACAGATACGCAGTATTTT
TRBD2 TRBJ2-6 TRBV5-1 . CASSLAGLGGSSSGANVLTF TGCGCCAGCAGCTTGGCCGGTTTGGGCGGGAGTAGCTCTGGGGCCAACGTCCTGACTTTC
. TRBJ2-1 TRBV9 . CASSGHRAQDNEQFF TGTGCCAGCAGCGGACACAGGGCCCAAGACAATGAGCAGTTCTTC
TRBD2 TRBJ2-5 TRBV2 . CAILGGIQETQYF TGTGCCATCCTCGGGGGGATCCAAGAGACCCAGTACTTC
. TRBJ1-3 TRBV27 . CASSPRHSTSGNTIYF TGTGCCAGCAGTCCAAGACACAGTACGTCTGGAAACACCATATATTTT
TRBD1 TRBJ2-7 TRBV27 . CASLPRQGLAYEQYF TGTGCCAGCCTACCCCGACAGGGATTGGCCTACGAGCAGTACTTC
. TRBJ2-3 TRBV6-6 few CASTSNSRSTDTQYF TGTGCCAGCACCTCAAATAGCAGAAGCACAGATACGCAGTATTTT
. TRBJ1-2 TRBV4-2 . CASSQIQRAGGYTF TGTGCCAGCAGCCAAATTCAGAGGGCTGGTGGCTACACCTTC
TRBD1 TRBJ2-7 TRBV2 . CASSADRGGSYEQYF TGTGCCAGCAGTGCGGACAGGGGGGGCTCCTACGAGCAGTACTTC
TRBD2 TRBJ2-1 TRBV7-9 . CSSSPLSGVSYNEQFF TGTTCCAGCAGCCCCCTTAGCGGGGTCTCCTACAATGAGCAGTTCTTC
. TRBJ1-1 TRBV2 . CASSPSPRVAPEAFF TGTGCCAGCAGTCCCTCCCCGCGGGTGGCTCCTGAAGCTTTCTTT
. TRBJ2-5 TRBV5-4 . CASSLGSREETQYF TGTGCCAGCAGCTTGGGGTCGCGGGAAGAGACCCAGTACTTC
TRBD1 TRBJ1-1 TRBV28 . CASQAQVMRDRGGEAFF TGTGCCAGCCAAGCGCAGGTTATGCGGGACAGGGGGGGTGAAGCTTTCTTT
. TRBJ2-7 TRBV7-9 . CASSPAFRDNPYEQYF TGTGCCAGTAGCCCGGCGTTCCGGGACAATCCCTACGAGCAGTACTTC
. TRBJ2-3 TRBV19 . CASSISLADTQYF TGTGCCAGTAGTATCTCCTTAGCAGATACGCAGTATTTT
. TRBJ1-1 TRBV19 . CASSMRGGEFGTEAFF TGTGCCAGTAGTATGCGGGGGGGCGAGTTTGGCACTGAAGCTTTCTTT
TRBD1 TRBJ1-1 TRBV6-5 . CASSYWDRANTEAFF TGTGCCAGCAGTTATTGGGACAGGGCGAACACTGAAGCTTTCTTT
TRBD1 TRBJ1-5 TRBV28 few CASSSTWGRDRGSQMHQPQHF TGTGCCAGCAGCTCGACCTGGGGCCGGGACAGGGGATCGCAAATGCATCAGCCCCAGCATTTT
. TRBJ2-1 TRBV6-6 . CASSHRTGTVNNEQFF TGTGCCAGCAGTCACAGGACCGGAACTGTTAACAATGAGCAGTTCTTC
TRBD2 TRBJ2-3 TRBV28 . CASSSSGGGGAQYF TGTGCCAGCAGTTCTAGCGGGGGGGGCGGGGCGCAGTATTTT